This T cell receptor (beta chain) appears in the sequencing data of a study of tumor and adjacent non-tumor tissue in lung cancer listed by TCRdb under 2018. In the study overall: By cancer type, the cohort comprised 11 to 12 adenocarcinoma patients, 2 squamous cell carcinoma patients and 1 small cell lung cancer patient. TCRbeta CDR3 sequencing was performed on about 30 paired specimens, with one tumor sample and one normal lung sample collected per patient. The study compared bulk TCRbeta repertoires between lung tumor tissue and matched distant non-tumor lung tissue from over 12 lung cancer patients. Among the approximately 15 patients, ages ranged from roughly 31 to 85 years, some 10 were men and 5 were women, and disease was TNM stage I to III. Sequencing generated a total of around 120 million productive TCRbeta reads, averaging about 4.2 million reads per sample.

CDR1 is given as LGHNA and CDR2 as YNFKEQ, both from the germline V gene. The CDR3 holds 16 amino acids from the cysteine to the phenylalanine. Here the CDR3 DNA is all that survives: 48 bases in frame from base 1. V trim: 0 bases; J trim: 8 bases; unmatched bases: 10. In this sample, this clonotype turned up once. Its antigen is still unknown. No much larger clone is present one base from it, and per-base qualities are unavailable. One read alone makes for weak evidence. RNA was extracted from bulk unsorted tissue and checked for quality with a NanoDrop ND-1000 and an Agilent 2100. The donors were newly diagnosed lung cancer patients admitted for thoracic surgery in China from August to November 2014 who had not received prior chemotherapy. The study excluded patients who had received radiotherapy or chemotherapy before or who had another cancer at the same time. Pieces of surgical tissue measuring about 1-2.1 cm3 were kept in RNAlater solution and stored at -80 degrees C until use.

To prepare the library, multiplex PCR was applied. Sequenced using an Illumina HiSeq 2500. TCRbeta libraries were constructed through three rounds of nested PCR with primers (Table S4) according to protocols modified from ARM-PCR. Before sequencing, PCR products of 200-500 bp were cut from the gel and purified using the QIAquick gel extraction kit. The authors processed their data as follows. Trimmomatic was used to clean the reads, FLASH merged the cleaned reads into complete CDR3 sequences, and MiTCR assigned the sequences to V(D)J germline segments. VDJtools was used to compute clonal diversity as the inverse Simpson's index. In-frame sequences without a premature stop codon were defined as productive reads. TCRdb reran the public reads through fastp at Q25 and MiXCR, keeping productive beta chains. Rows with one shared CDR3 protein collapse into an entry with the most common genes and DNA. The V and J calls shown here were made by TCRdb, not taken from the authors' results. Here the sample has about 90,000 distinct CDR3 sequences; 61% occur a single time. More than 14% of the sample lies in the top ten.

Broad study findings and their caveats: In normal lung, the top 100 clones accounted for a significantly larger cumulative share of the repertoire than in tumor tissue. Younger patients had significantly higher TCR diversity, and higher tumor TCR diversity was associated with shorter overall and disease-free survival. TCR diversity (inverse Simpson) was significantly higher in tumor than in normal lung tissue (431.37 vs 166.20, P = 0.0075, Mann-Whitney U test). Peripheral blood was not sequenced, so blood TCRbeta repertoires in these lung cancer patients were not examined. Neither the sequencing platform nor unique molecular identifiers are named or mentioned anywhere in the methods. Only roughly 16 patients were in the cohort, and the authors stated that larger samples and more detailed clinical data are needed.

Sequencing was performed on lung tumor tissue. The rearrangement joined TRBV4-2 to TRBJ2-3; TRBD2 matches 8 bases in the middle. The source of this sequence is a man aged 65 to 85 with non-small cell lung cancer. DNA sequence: TGTGCCAGCAGCCAAGATTTGAGCGGGGGCGGAGGTACGCAGTATTTT. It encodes CASSQDLSGGGGTQYF.